Listed below are T cell receptor beta chains from one sample, sequenced in a study of blood T cell repertoires in COVID-19. Generated by immunoSEQ multiplex PCR, the TCRdb table keeps only in-frame clones and is missing some. The sample lists about 400,000 clones; about 90% were seen once. The sequencing sample was made of PBMCs or T cells enriched from blood (not recorded which). The receptor set was obtained from a woman aged 30 to 39 who had recovered from COVID-19. CDR3s include the opening cysteine and the closing phenylalanine or tryptophan. D genes are given only for firm matches. Expanded clones are given a class, and other clones once, few, many or no size at all.

CDR3 DNA | CDR3 protein | V gene | clone size | D gene | J gene
TGTGCCAGCAGCTTAGCCGGGACAGGTCTTGGCTACGAGCAGTACTTC | CASSLAGTGLGYEQYF | TRBV7-9 | once | TRBD1 | TRBJ2-7
TGTGCCAGCAGCTTTCGACAGGACAATGAGCAGTTCTTC | CASSFRQDNEQFF | TRBV5-4 | few | NA | TRBJ2-1
TGTGCCAGTAGTGGGGGACCGGGACAGGGAACCGGGGAGCTGTTTTTT | CASSGGPGQGTGELFF | TRBV19 | NA | TRBD1 | TRBJ2-2
TGTGCCAGCTCAGCTTCCGGGACTAGCGGGGAAGGCGTGCTAGATACGCAGTATTTT | CASSASGTSGEGVLDTQYF | TRBV18 | NA | TRBD2 | TRBJ2-3
TGTGCCAGCAGCTTAACGAGGGGGGACAGAAGAATTAAAAACATTCAGTACTTC | CASSLTRGDRRIKNIQYF | TRBV7-3 | NA | NA | TRBJ2-4
TGCAGCGGGGGACAGGTAAGAGAGCAGTTCTTC | CSGGQVREQFF | TRBV29-1 | NA | TRBD1 | TRBJ2-1
TGTGCCAGCAGCATCGGACAGGGGGGAAACACCATATATTTT | CASSIGQGGNTIYF | TRBV5-6 | NA | TRBD1 | TRBJ1-3
TGTGCCAGCAGTTTTCAGGGTGGAAACACCATATATTTT | CASSFQGGNTIYF | TRBV6-5 | NA | NA | TRBJ1-3
TGTGCCAGCAGCTTAACAGGGGGCTTGGAGCAGTTCTTC | CASSLTGGLEQFF | TRBV7-3 | NA | TRBD1 | TRBJ2-1
TGTGCCTGGAGAGGGACAGGGGGGCATTCACCCCTCCACTTT | CAWRGTGGHSPLHF | TRBV30 | NA | TRBD1 | TRBJ1-6
TGTGCCAGCAGCCAAAGAGTGTTTGGTGAGCAGTTCTTC | CASSQRVFGEQFF | TRBV7-3 | NA | NA | TRBJ2-1
TGTGCCAGTTCCTACTTCGGGGACACCTACGAGCAGTACTTC | CASSYFGDTYEQYF | TRBV19 | NA | NA | TRBJ2-7
TGTGCCAGCAGCTTGTACCTCAGGGTTGCTACTAATGAAAAACTGTTTTTT | CASSLYLRVATNEKLFF | TRBV5-8 | once | NA | TRBJ1-4
TGTGCCAGCAGCTTGATTCCAGGGACAGGGCTACTCGAGCAGTACTTC | CASSLIPGTGLLEQYF | TRBV5-6 | NA | TRBD1 | TRBJ2-7
TGTGCCACCAGTGGATGGACAGGGATCCAAGAGACCCAGTACTTC | CATSGWTGIQETQYF | TRBV24-1 | NA | TRBD1 | TRBJ2-5
TGTGCCAGCAGTTTCAGGGGGATTTTTGACCCCGGGGAGCTGTTTTTT | CASSFRGIFDPGELFF | TRBV28 | NA | TRBD1 | TRBJ2-2
TGTGCCACCAGCACGACAGGGGGGAAGGCAGATACGCAGTATTTT | CATSTTGGKADTQYF | TRBV19 | NA | TRBD1 | TRBJ2-3
TGTGCCAGCAGCGTATGGGCTGCGGGCTACACCTTC | CASSVWAAGYTF | TRBV3-1/TRBV3-2 | NA | NA | TRBJ1-2
TGTGCCAGCAGCTTAGCACTAGCGGGAGGTAATGAGCAGTTCTTC | CASSLALAGGNEQFF | TRBV13 | NA | TRBD2 | TRBJ2-1
TGTGCCAGCAGCCAAGCCTCCGGGGCCCCGGGGGGCACCGGGGAGCTGTTTTTT | CASSQASGAPGGTGELFF | TRBV3-1/TRBV3-2 | NA | TRBD2 | TRBJ2-2
TGCGCCAGCAGCCCGACAAGGACTAGCGTTGGTATATCAGATACGCAGTATTTT | CASSPTRTSVGISDTQYF | TRBV4-1 | NA | TRBD2 | TRBJ2-3
TGTGCCAGCAGCACCACATCTGGAAACACCATATATTTT | CASSTTSGNTIYF | TRBV7-2 | NA | NA | TRBJ1-3
TGTGCCAGCAGTCCCCGGACTAGCGGGAGCAACGAGCAGTACTTC | CASSPRTSGSNEQYF | TRBV27 | once | TRBD2 | TRBJ2-7
TGTGCCAGCAGCTTGACAGGGAATAGCAATCAGCCCCAGCATTTT | CASSLTGNSNQPQHF | TRBV5-5 | NA | NA | TRBJ1-5
TGTGCCAGCGGGAATAGCGGGGGGGATCGGTCCTACGAGCAGTACTTC | CASGNSGGDRSYEQYF | TRBV27 | NA | TRBD2 | TRBJ2-7
TGTGCCAGCAGCCGAGGAAGAGCGGGGGGATCCTCTGGGGCCAACGTCCTGACTTTC | CASSRGRAGGSSGANVLTF | TRBV4-2 | NA | TRBD2 | TRBJ2-6
TGTGCCAGTAGTATAAGAGGGACTAGCGGGAGCGAGCAGTACTTC | CASSIRGTSGSEQYF | TRBV19 | NA | TRBD2 | TRBJ2-7
TGTGCCAGCAGCCAAGCACGGGCTGGAAACACCATATATTTT | CASSQARAGNTIYF | TRBV4-2 | NA | NA | TRBJ1-3
TGTGCCAGCTCACCAGGACAGGCCGAACCCCTCCACTTT | CASSPGQAEPLHF | TRBV18 | NA | TRBD1 | TRBJ1-6
TGTGCCAGCAGTTTGCCTAGCGGGGTCTACGAGCAGTACTTC | CASSLPSGVYEQYF | TRBV28 | NA | TRBD2 | TRBJ2-7
TGCGCCAGCAGCTCCGGGACAGGGATTGAAAAACTGTTTTTT | CASSSGTGIEKLFF | TRBV5-1 | NA | TRBD1 | TRBJ1-4
TGTGCCAGCAGTAAATTCGGGAGGACCAGCTACAATGAGCAGTTCTTC | CASSKFGRTSYNEQFF | TRBV28 | NA | TRBD2 | TRBJ2-1
TGTGCCAGCAGCCATGGACAGGGTGGTCAGCCCCAGCATTTT | CASSHGQGGQPQHF | TRBV16 | NA | TRBD1 | TRBJ1-5
TGTGCCAGCAGTGAACGGGTACCCTCTGGAAACACCATATATTTT | CASSERVPSGNTIYF | TRBV6-1 | NA | NA | TRBJ1-3
TGCAGCGTTTTTGGTAAGCGCTACGAGCAGTACTTC | CSVFGKRYEQYF | TRBV29-1 | NA | NA | TRBJ2-7
TGTGCCAGCAGCCAAAACGTCCCGGGACTAGCGGGGTCTAGCACAGATACGCAGTATTTT | CASSQNVPGLAGSSTDTQYF | TRBV3-1/TRBV3-2 | NA | TRBD2 | TRBJ2-3
TGTGCCAGCAGCCACTCAACCGGGACTAGCGGGGGAATATACAATGAGCAGTTCTTC | CASSHSTGTSGGIYNEQFF | TRBV3-1/TRBV3-2 | once | TRBD2 | TRBJ2-1
TGTGCCAGTAGTAAGTCGAACAGGGGGAATCAGCCCCAGCATTTT | CASSKSNRGNQPQHF | TRBV19 | NA | TRBD1 | TRBJ1-5
TGTGCCAGCAGCGGAGAGGGACAGCGATCCTACTATGGCTACACCTTC | CASSGEGQRSYYGYTF | TRBV5-4 | NA | TRBD1 | TRBJ1-2
TGTGCCCAATCCCCGACTCTAACCTCTAACTATGGCTACACCTTC | CAQSPTLTSNYGYTF | TRBV10-3 | NA | NA | TRBJ1-2
TGTGCCAGCAGTCCCCCAGGGGGTCTGGGGAATGAGCAGTTCTTC | CASSPPGGLGNEQFF | TRBV28 | once | TRBD1 | TRBJ2-1
TGCGCCAGCAGCTTGGCCGGCGGGGTGAGCTCCTACAATGAGCAGTTCTTC | CASSLAGGVSSYNEQFF | TRBV5-1 | NA | NA | TRBJ2-1
TGTGCCAGCTCAGGCGGAACCGGGACAGGGAACCACGAGCAGTACTTC | CASSGGTGTGNHEQYF | TRBV18 | NA | TRBD1 | TRBJ2-7
TGTGCCAGCAGCCCGACAGGGACCTACGAGCAGTACTTC | CASSPTGTYEQYF | TRBV11-2 | once | TRBD1 | TRBJ2-7
TGCGCCAGCAGCCAAGGGGCGTTGGGTCGAGCAAACACTGAAGCTTTCTTT | CASSQGALGRANTEAFF | TRBV4-1 | NA | NA | TRBJ1-1